The 11 T cell receptor beta chains presented below share a single source sample, sequenced in a study of PD-1 blockade in classical Hodgkin lymphoma. The table came from immunoSEQ multiplex PCR; TCRdb's copy has only in-frame clones and leaves some out. The sample holds over 10,000 clones; approximately 92% are singletons and the top ten take roughly a tenth. With no exception, relapse followed autologous stem cell transplantation in all patients, and brentuximab vedotin exposure varied. This specimen consisted of peripheral blood mononuclear cells (PBMCs), obtained at baseline. These receptor sequences come from a human donor with classical Hodgkin lymphoma.

This clone was counted once. The chain employs TRBV27 and TRBJ1-3; 9 bases agree with TRBD1. This CDR3 has 15 residues. From germline, CDR1 is MNHEY and CDR2 SMNVEV (reference sequence). The V segment lost 3 bases and the J segment 3 bases; nucleotides outside the gene matches: 3. Here the CDR3 reads CASSFTGGGGNTIYF. The CDR3, as DNA: TGTGCCAGCAGTTTCACAGGGGGCGGTGGAAACACCATATATTTT.

In its sample, this clone was seen a few times. The chain recombines TRBV2 with TRBJ1-2, with D unresolved. This CDR3 contains 15 residues. Germline CDR1 and CDR2: SNHLY and FYNNEI. V was cut by 6 bases and J by 6 bases, with 20 bases left in between. CDR3 nucleotides: TGTGCCAGCAGCAGTCCGGTTGCCTCCCCCCATGGCTACACCTTC. It encodes CASSSPVASPHGYTF.

The table lists this clone with a count of one. The gene calls are TRBV19 and TRBJ1-5; D is perhaps TRBD1 (5 bases). V shed 5 bases and J shed 6 bases, with 17 bases lying between them. The CDR3 length is 15 residues. Germline CDR1 reads LNHDA; CDR2 reads SQIVND (reference sequence). CDR3 sequence reads: CASSPRGGWSQPQHF. The CDR3 nucleotides read TGTGCCAGTAGTCCTCGGGGGGGTTGGAGTCAGCCCCAGCATTTT.

The V gene is TRBV5-1, the J gene TRBJ1-2, with 7 bases that match TRBD1. Per germline, CDR1 SGHRS and CDR2 YFSETQ. Losses at the gene ends were 3 bases for V and 4 bases for J; bases not matched to a gene: 3. The CDR3 spans 13 residues. DNA for the CDR3: TGCGCCAGCAGCTGGACAGGTCTCTATGGCTACACCTTC. This encodes CASSWTGLYGYTF.

This chain connects TRBV6-1 to TRBJ1-4, with D unclear. Germline assignment: CDR1 MNHNS and CDR2 SASEGT. V was cut by 6 bases and J by 2 bases, with 7 bases left in between. CDR3 size: 13 residues. This chain's CDR3 is CASSRRTNEKLFF. For the CDR3, the DNA is TGTGCCAGCAGCAGGAGGACTAATGAAAAACTGTTTTTT.

This chain uses TRBV6-4 with TRBJ1-6; TRBD1 matches 10 bases. Germline V lookup: CDR1 MRHNA, CDR2 SNTAGT. This CDR3 contains 15 residues. After removal of 2 bases from V and 10 bases from J, the junction contained 5 bases not matched to a gene. The CDR3 loop is CASSDRQGARSPLHF. CDR3 nucleotide sequence: TGTGCCAGCAGTGACCGACAGGGGGCTCGGTCACCCCTCCACTTT.

This clone was seen a single time. The J gene is TRBJ2-3, the V gene TRBV5-1, with 7 bases lining up with TRBD2. Germline CDR1 reads SGHRS; CDR2 reads YFSETQ. Trimming at V came to 0 bases and at J to 1 base, leaving 8 bases not matched to a gene. CDR3 length: 17 amino acids. The CDR3 region is CASSLGPGAGGTDTQYF. Here the CDR3 DNA reads TGCGCCAGCAGCTTGGGCCCTGGGGCGGGGGGCACAGATACGCAGTATTTT.

The CDR3 here is CASSDQAEAFF. CDR3 nucleotides: TGCGCCAGCAGCGACCAAGCCGAAGCTTTCTTT. The chain is built from TRBV5-1 and TRBJ1-1; D ambiguous. Germline CDR1 is SGHRS and CDR2 is YFSETQ. Trimming took 4 bases from V and 8 from J, leaving 9 bases between them. The CDR3 spans 11 residues.

The chain recombines TRBV10-3 with TRBJ2-3; 7 positions match TRBD2. Germline CDR1 ENHRY, CDR2 SYGVKD. The CDR3 runs 15 residues. J lost 0 bases, V lost 7 bases, and 7 bases had no gene match. CDR3 nucleotides: TGTGCCATCACCGACAGCGGGATTAGCACAGATACGCAGTATTTT. It is translated as CAITDSGISTDTQYF.

This clone showed up just once. V gene TRBV19 combines with J gene TRBJ1-1, with D unresolved. Between the trimmed V and J ends, which lost 5 bases and 6 bases, there was a span of 16 bases. Germline V gene sequence: CDR1 LNHDA, CDR2 SQIVND (reference sequence). The CDR3 covers 14 residues. CDR3: CASSATPIVAEAFF. Here the CDR3 DNA reads TGTGCCAGTAGTGCCACCCCGATTGTCGCTGAAGCTTTCTTT.

The chain is built from TRBV7-2 and TRBJ2-7; no reliable D call. CDR3 size: 12 residues. Trimming left V 1 base short and J 4 bases short, with 5 bases between. From germline, CDR1 is SGHTA and CDR2 FQGNSA. CDR3 sequence (DNA): TGTGCCAGCAGCTTAGTCCCTTACGAGCAGTACTTC. It translates to CASSLVPYEQYF.